Sequencing of this T cell receptor (beta chain) was carried out in a study of graft-versus-host responses after intestinal transplantation. Overall study context: Multivisceral, liver-intestinal, or isolated intestinal transplants were performed in recipients. Induction using anti-thymocyte globulin, followed by tacrolimus and steroids for 2 to 4 years, was given to all recipients. Study-level points and caveats: Ileal or blood samples showed some GvH clones first, and such clones were also found in recipient marrow. Early post-transplant HvG declines were associated with peak circulating GvH clone levels.

V was clipped by 5 bases and J by 5 bases, with 16 bases between them. The CDR3 has 15 residues. The V gene's germline CDR1 is SGHTA and CDR2 FQGNSA. Profiled with immunoSEQ multiplex PCR; TCRdb holds only in-frame clones, not every one. Of 65,000 to 90,000 clones listed, 70% to 90% are singletons. A note on this clone: What it recognizes is unknown.

This clonotype was obtained from a human donor who received an intestinal transplant. The sequencing used unstimulated CD8+ T cells sorted from spleen or lymph node cells, collected before intestinal transplant. This rearrangement joins TRBV7-2 to TRBJ2-1, with D possibly matching TRBD2 (7 bases). The CDR3 sequence is CASSPTRGGHNEQFF. As DNA, the CDR3 is TGTGCCAGCAGCCCCACTAGGGGGGGGCACAATGAGCAGTTCTTC. Based on the CDR3 plus reference TRBV7-2 and TRBJ2-1, the full variable domain is GAGVSQSPSNKVTEKGKDVELRCDPISGHTALYWYRQSLGQGLEFLIYFQGNSAPDKSGLPSDRFSAERTGGSVSTLTIQRTQQEDSAVYLCASSPTRGGHNEQFFGPGTRLTVL.